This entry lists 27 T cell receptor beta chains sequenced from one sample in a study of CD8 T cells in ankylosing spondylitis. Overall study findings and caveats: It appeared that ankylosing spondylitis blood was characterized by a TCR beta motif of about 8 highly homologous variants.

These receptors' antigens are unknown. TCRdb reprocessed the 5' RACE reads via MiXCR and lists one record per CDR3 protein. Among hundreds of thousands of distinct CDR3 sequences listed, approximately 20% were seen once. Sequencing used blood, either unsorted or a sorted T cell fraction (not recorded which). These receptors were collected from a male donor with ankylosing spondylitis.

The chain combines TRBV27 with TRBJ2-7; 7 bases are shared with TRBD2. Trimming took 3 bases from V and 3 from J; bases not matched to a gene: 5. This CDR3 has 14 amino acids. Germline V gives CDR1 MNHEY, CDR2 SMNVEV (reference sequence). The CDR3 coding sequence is TGTGCCAGCAGTTTGGCCAGGGAGGGCTACGAGCAGTACTTC. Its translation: CASSLAREGYEQYF.

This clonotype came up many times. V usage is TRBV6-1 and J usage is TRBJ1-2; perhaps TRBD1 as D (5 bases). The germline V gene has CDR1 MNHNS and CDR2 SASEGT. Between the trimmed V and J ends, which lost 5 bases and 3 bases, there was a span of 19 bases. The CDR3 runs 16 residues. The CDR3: CASSPPGAGWDYGYTF. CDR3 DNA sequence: TGTGCCAGCAGTCCCCCAGGAGCAGGGTGGGACTATGGCTACACCTTC.

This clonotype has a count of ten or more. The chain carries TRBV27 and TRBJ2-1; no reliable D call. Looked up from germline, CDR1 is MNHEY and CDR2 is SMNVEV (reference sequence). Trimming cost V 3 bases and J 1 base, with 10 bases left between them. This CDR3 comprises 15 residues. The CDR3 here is CASSFYAESYNEQFF. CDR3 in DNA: TGTGCCAGCAGTTTTTACGCAGAGTCCTACAATGAGCAGTTCTTC.

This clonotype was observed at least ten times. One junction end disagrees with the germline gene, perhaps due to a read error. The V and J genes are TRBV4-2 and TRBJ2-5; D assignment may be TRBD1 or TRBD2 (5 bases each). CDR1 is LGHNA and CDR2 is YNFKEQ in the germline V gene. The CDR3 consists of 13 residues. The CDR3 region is CASSQDGGETQYF. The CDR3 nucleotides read TGCGCCAGCAGCCAAGATGGGGGAGAGACCCAGTACTTC.

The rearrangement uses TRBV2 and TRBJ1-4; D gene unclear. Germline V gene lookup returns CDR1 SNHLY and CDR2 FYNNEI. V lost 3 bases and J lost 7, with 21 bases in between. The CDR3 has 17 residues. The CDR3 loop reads CASSDPGSTTMGEKLFF. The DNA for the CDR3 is TGTGCCAGCAGTGATCCGGGGTCGACAACCATGGGTGAAAAACTGTTTTTT.

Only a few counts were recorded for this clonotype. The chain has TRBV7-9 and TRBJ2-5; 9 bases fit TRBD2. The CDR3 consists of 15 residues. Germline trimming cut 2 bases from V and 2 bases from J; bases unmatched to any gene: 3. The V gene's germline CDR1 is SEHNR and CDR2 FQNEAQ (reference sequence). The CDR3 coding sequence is TGTGCCAGCAGCTTACTTAGCGGGGGACAAGAGACCCAGTACTTC. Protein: CASSLLSGGQETQYF. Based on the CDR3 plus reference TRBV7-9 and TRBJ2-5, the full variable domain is DTGVSQNPRHKITKRGQNVTFRCDPISEHNRLYWYRQTLGQGPEFLTYFQNEAQLEKSRLLSDRFSAERPKGSFSTLEIQRTEQGDSAMYLCASSLLSGGQETQYFGPGTRLLVL.

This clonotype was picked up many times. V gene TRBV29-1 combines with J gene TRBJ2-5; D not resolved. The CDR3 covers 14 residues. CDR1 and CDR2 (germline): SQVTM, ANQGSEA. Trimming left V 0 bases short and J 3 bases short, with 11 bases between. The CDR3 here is CSVEDLVGEETQYF. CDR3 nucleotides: TGCAGCGTTGAAGATCTGGTCGGTGAAGAGACCCAGTACTTC. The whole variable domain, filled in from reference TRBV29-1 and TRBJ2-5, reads SAVISQKPSRDICQRGTSLTIQCQVDSQVTMMFWYRQQPGQSLTLIATANQGSEATYESGFVIDKFPISRPNLTFSTLTVSNMSPEDSSIYLCSVEDLVGEETQYFGPGTRLLVL.

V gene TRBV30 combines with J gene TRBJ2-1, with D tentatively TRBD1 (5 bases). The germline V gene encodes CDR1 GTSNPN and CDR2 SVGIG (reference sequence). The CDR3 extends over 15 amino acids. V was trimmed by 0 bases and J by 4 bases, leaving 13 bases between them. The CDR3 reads CAWSVLLGEYNEQFF. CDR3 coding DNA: TGTGCCTGGAGTGTACTCTTAGGGGAATACAATGAGCAGTTCTTC. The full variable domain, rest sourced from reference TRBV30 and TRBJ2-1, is SQTIHQWPATLVQPVGSPLSLECTVEGTSNPNLYWYRQAAGRGLQLLFYSVGIGQISSEVPQNLSASRPQDRQFILSSKKLLLSDSGFYLCAWSVLLGEYNEQFFGPGTRLTVL.

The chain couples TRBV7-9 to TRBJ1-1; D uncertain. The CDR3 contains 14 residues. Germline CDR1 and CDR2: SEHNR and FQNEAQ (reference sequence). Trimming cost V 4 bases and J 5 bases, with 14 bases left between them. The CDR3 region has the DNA TGTGCCAGCAGCTCTCGGGTCCCCCGGACTGAAGCTTTCTTT. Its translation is CASSSRVPRTEAFF.

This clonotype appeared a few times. CDR3 sequence: CASRNRDPTYEQYF. The DNA for the CDR3 is TGTGCCAGCCGAAACCGGGACCCCACCTACGAGCAGTACTTC. The J gene is TRBJ2-7, the V gene TRBV6-2 or TRBV6-3; D is perhaps TRBD1 or TRBD2 (5 bases each). CDR3 size: 14 residues. Trimming removed 8 bases from V and 2 bases from J, with 16 bases in between. Germline assignment: CDR1 MNHEY and CDR2 SVGEGT.

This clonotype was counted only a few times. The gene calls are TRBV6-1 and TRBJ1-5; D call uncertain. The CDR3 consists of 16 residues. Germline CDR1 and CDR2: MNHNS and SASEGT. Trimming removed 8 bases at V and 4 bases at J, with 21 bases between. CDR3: CASSFMEGRRNQPQHF. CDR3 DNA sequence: TGTGCCAGCTCCTTCATGGAAGGGCGGAGGAATCAGCCCCAGCATTTT.

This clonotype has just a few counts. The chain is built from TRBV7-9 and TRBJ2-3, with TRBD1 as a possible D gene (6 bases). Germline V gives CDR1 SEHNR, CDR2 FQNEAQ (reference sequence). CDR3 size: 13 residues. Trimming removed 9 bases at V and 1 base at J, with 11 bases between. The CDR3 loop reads CASGAGGTDTQYF. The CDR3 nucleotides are TGTGCCAGTGGGGCAGGGGGCACAGATACGCAGTATTTT.

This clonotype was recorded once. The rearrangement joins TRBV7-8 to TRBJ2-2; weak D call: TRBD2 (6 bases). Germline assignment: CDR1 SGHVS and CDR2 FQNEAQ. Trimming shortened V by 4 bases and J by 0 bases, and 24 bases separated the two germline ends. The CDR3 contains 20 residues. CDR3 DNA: TGTGCCAGCAGCTGGGTCGGAGGCGGGATTCCCCCCCCGAACACCGGGGAGCTGTTTTTT. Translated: CASSWVGGGIPPPNTGELFF. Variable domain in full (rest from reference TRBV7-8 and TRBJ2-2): GAGVSQSPRYKVAKRGQDVALRCDPISGHVSLFWYQQALGQGPEFLTYFQNEAQLDKSGLPSDRFFAERPEGSVSTLKIQRTQQEDSAVYLCASSWVGGGIPPPNTGELFFGEGSRLTVL.

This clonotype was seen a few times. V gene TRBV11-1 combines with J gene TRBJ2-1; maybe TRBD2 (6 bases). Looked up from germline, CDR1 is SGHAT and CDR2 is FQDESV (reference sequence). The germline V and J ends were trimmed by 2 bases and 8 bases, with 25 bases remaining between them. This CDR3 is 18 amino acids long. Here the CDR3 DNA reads TGTGCCAGCAGCTTAAGGGACCCGGCCAGCGAGGGGAGGTATGAGCAGTTCTTC. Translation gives CASSLRDPASEGRYEQFF.

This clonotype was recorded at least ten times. DNA of the CDR3: TGTGCCAGCAGCCAAAGGGGACTAGCGGGAGTTAAGGAGCAGTTCTTC. Translating gives CASSQRGLAGVKEQFF. This chain joins TRBV3-1 and TRBJ2-1; 14 positions match TRBD2. The V gene's germline CDR1 is LGHDT and CDR2 YNNKEL (reference sequence). CDR3 length equals 16 residues. Trimming at V came to 2 bases and at J to 10 bases, leaving 7 bases not matched to a gene.

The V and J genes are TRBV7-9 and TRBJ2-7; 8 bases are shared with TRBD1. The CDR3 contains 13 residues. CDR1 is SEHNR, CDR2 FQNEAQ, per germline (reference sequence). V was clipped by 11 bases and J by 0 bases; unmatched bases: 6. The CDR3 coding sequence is TGTGCCTACGGGGACAGGAGCTCCTACGAGCAGTACTTC. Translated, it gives CAYGDRSSYEQYF.

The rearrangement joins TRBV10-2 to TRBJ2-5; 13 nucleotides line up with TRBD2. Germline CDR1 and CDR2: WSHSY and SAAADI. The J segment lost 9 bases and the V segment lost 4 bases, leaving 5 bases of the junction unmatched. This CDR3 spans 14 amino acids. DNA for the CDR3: TGCGCCAGCAGTGGGACTAGCGGGGGTGACGCCCAGTACTTC. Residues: CASSGTSGGDAQYF.

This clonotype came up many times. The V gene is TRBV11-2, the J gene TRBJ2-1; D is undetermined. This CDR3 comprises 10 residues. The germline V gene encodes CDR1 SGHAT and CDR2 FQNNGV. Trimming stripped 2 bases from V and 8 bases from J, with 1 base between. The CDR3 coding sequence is TGTGCCAGCAGCTTACATGAGCAGTTCTTC. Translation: CASSLHEQFF.

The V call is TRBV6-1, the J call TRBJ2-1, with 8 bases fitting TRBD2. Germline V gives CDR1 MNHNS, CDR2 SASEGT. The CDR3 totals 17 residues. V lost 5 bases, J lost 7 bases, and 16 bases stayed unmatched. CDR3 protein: CASSLTPGGALMNEQFF. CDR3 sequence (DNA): TGTGCCAGCAGTCTCACCCCCGGGGGGGCATTAATGAATGAGCAGTTCTTC.

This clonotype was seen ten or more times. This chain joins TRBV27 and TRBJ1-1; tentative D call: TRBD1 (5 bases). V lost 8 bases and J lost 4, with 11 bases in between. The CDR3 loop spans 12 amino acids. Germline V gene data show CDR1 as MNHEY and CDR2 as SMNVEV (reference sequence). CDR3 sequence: CASRGSGTEAFF. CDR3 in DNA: TGTGCCAGCCGGGGGTCTGGCACTGAAGCTTTCTTT.

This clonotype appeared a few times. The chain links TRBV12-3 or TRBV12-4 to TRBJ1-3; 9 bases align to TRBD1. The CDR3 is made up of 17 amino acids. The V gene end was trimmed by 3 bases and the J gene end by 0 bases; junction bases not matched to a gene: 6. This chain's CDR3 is CASSLDRGPFSGNTIYF. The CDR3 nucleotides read TGTGCCAGCAGTTTGGACAGGGGACCATTCTCTGGAAACACCATATATTTT.

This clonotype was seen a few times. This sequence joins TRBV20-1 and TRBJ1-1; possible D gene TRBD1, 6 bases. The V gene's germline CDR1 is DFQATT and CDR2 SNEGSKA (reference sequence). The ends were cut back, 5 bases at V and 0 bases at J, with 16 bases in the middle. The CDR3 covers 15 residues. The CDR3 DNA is TGCAGTGCTTGCCCCGTAGGGGGTATGAACACTGAAGCTTTCTTT. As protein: CSACPVGGMNTEAFF.

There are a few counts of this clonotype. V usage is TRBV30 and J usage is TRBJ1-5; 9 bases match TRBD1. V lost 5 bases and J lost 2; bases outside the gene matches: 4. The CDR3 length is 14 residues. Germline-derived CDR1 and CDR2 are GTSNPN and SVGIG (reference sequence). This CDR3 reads CAWGQGIGNQPQHF. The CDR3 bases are TGTGCCTGGGGACAGGGGATTGGCAATCAGCCCCAGCATTTT.

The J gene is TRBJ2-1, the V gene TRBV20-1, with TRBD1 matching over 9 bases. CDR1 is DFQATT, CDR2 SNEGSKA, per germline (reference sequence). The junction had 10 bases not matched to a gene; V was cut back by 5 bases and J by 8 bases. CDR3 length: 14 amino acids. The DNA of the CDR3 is TGCAGTGCTGGCCGGGACAGGGAGGTCGATGAGCAGTTCTTC. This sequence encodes CSAGRDREVDEQFF.

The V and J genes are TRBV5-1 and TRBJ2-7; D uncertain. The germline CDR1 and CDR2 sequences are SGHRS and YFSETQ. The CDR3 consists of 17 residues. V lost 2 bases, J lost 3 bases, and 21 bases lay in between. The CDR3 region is CASSLLTRNLKGYEQYF. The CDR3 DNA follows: TGCGCCAGCAGCTTACTTACTCGGAACCTCAAGGGCTACGAGCAGTACTTC. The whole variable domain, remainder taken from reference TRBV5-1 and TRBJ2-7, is KAGVTQTPRYLIKTRGQQVTLSCSPISGHRSVSWYQQTPGQGLQFLFEYFSETQRNKGNFPGRFSGRQFSNSRSEMNVSTLELGDSALYLCASSLLTRNLKGYEQYFGPGTRLTVT.

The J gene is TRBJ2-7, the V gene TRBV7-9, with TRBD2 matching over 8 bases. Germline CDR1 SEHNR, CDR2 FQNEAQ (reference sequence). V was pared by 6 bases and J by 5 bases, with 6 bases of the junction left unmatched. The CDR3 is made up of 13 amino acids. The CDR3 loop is CASSSGGGNEQYF. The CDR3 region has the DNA TGTGCCAGCAGTTCCGGGGGGGGTAACGAGCAGTACTTC.

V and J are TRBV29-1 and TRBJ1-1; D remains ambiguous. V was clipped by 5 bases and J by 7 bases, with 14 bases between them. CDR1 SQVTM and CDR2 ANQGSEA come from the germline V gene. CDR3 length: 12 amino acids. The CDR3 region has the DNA TGCAGCGTTCTCTGGTTGGGGATTGAAGCTTTCTTT. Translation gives CSVLWLGIEAFF. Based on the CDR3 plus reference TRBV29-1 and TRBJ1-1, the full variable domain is SAVISQKPSRDICQRGTSLTIQCQVDSQVTMMFWYRQQPGQSLTLIATANQGSEATYESGFVIDKFPISRPNLTFSTLTVSNMSPEDSSIYLCSVLWLGIEAFFGQGTRLTVV.